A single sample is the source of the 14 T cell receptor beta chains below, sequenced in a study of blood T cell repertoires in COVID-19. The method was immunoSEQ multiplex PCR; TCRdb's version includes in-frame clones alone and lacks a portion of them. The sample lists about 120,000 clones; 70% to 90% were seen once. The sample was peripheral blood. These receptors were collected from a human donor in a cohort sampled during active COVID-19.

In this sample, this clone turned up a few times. In DNA form, the CDR3 reads TGTGCCAGAAAAAGGACCCCGGGACAGGGGGCCTACAATGAGCAGTTCTTC. It specifies CARKRTPGQGAYNEQFF. The chain joins TRBV2 to TRBJ2-1; 11 bases match TRBD1. CDR1 is SNHLY and CDR2 is FYNNEI in the germline V gene. V lost 9 bases and J lost 2; bases outside the gene matches: 12. The CDR3 loop spans 17 amino acids.

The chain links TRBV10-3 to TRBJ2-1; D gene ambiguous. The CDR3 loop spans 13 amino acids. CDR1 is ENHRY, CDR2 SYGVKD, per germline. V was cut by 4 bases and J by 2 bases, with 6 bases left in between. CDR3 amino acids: CAISVATYNEQFF. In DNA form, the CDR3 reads TGTGCCATCAGTGTAGCTACCTACAATGAGCAGTTCTTC.

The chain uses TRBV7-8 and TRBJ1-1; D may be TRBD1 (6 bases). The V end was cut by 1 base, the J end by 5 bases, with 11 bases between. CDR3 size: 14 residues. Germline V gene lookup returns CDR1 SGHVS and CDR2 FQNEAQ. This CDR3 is CASSLGSQGTEAFF. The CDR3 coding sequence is TGTGCCAGCAGCTTAGGTTCGCAGGGGACTGAAGCTTTCTTT.

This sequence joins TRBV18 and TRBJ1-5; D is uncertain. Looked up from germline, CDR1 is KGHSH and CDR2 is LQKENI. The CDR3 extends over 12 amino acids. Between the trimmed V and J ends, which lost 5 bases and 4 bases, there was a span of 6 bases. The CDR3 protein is CASSAENQPQHF. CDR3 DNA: TGTGCCAGCTCAGCGGAAAATCAGCCCCAGCATTTT.

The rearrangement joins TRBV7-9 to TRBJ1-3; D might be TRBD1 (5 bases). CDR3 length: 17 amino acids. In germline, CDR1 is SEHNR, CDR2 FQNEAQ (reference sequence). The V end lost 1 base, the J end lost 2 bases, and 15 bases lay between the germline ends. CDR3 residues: CASSLGAGLTAGNTIYF. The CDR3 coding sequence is TGTGCCAGCAGCTTAGGGGCAGGGCTAACTGCTGGAAACACCATATATTTT.

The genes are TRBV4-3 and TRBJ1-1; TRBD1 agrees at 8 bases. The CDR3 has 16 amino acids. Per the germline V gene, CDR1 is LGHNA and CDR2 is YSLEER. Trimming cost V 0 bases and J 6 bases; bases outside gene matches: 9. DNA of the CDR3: TGCGCCAGCAGCCAAGACCTCAGGGGGCTTTGGGCTGAAGCTTTCTTT. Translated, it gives CASSQDLRGLWAEAFF.

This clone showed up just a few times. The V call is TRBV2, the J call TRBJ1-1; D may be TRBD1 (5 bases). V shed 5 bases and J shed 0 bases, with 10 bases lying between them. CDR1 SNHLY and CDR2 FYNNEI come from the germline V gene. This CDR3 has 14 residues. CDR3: CASSIQGLNTEAFF. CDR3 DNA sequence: TGTGCCAGCAGTATCCAGGGTCTGAACACTGAAGCTTTCTTT.

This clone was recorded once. Written as DNA, the CDR3 is TGTGCCAGTAGTCTACAATCGGGAGGTTATTACAATGAGCAGTTCTTC. Amino acids: CASSLQSGGYYNEQFF. The chain has TRBV19 and TRBJ2-1; TRBD2 matches at 7 bases. Germline CDR1 LNHDA, CDR2 SQIVND (reference sequence). V trimming: 5 bases; J trimming: 4 bases; junction bases outside the gene matches: 11. The CDR3 is made up of 16 amino acids.

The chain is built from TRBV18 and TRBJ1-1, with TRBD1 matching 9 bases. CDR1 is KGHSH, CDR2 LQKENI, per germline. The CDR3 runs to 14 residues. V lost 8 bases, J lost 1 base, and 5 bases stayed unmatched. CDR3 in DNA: TGTGCCAGCGCCCGGGACAGGGCGAACACTGAAGCTTTCTTT. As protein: CASARDRANTEAFF.

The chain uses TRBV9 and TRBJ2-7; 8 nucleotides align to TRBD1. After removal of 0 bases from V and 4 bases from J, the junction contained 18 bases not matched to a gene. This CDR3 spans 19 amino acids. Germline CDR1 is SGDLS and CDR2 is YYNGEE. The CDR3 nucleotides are TGTGCCAGCAGCGTAGGAGGTTGGGACAGGTGGCCAGGATCTTACGAGCAGTACTTC. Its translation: CASSVGGWDRWPGSYEQYF.

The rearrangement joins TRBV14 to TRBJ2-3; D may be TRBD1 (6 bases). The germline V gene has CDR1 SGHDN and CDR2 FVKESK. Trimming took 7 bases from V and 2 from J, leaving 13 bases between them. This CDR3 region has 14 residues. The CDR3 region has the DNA TGTGCCAGCACCTCGGACAGCTACACAGATACGCAGTATTTT. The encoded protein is CASTSDSYTDTQYF.

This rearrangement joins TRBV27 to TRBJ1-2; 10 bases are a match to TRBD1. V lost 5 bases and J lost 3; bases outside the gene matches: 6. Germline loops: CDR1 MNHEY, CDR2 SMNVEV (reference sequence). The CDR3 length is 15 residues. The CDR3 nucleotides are TGTGCCAGCAGTCCGGGACAGGGGCGTCACTATGGCTACACCTTC. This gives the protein CASSPGQGRHYGYTF.

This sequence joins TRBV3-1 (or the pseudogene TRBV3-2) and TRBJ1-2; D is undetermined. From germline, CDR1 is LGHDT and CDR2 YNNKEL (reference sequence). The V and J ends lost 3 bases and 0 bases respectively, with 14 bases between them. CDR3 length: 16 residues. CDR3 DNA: TGTGCCAGCAGCCAGGGTCTGCCAGGCTCTAACTATGGCTACACCTTC. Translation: CASSQGLPGSNYGYTF.

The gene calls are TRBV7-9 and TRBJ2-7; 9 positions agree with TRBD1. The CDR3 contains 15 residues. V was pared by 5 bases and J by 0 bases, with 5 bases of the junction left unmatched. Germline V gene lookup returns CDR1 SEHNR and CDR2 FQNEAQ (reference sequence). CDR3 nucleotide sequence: TGTGCCAGCAGCATCGGGACAGGGAGCTCCTACGAGCAGTACTTC. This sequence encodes CASSIGTGSSYEQYF.